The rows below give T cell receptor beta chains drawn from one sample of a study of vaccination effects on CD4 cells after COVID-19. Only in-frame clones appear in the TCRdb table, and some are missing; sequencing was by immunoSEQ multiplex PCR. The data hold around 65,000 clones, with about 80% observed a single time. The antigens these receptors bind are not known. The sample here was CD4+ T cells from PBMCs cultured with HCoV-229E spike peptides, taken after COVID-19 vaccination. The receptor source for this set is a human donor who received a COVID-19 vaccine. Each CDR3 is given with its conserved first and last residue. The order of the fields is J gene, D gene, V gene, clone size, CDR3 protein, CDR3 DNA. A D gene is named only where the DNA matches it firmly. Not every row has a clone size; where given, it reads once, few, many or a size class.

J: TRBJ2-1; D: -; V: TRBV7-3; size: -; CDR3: CASSLDRNNEQFF; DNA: TGTGCCAGCAGCCTAGACAGGAACAATGAGCAGTTCTTC
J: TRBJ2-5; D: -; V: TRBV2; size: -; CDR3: CASSEVQGFGTQYF; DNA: TGTGCCAGCAGTGAAGTTCAGGGATTTGGGACCCAGTACTTC
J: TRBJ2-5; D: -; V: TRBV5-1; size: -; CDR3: CASSLNAGSDETQYF; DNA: TGCGCCAGCAGCCTAAACGCAGGGTCAGACGAGACCCAGTACTTC
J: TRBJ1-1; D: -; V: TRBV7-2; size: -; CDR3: CASSMSLTGSGEAFF; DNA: TGTGCCAGCAGCATGTCATTAACAGGGTCGGGTGAAGCTTTCTTT
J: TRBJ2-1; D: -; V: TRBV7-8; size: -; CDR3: CASSPTRRDSHLGNEQFF; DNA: TGTGCCAGCAGCCCCACGCGGCGGGACAGCCATTTGGGGAATGAGCAGTTCTTC
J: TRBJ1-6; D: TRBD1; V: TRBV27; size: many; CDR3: CASRSTGELSYNSPLHF; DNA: TGTGCCAGCAGGTCTACAGGGGAGCTGTCCTATAATTCACCCCTCCACTTT
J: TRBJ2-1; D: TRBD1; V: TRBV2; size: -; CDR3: CASSVRGNYNEQFF; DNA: TGTGCCAGCAGTGTCAGGGGGAACTACAATGAGCAGTTCTTC
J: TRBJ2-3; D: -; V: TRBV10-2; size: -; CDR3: CASSVRPDTQYF; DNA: TGCGCCAGCAGTGTGCGCCCAGATACGCAGTATTTT
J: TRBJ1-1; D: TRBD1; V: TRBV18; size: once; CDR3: CASSPLQGVNTEAFF; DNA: TGTGCCAGCTCACCGCTACAGGGGGTTAACACTGAAGCTTTCTTT
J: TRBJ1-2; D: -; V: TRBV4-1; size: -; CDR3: CASSQSQTLNYGYTF; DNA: TGCGCCAGCAGCCAAAGTCAGACACTTAACTATGGCTACACCTTC
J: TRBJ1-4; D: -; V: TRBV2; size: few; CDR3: CASSSERGEKLFF; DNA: TGTGCCAGCAGTTCGGAAAGGGGAGAAAAACTGTTTTTT
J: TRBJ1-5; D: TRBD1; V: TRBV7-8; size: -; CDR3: CASSTWDREYQPQHF; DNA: TGTGCCAGCAGCACATGGGACAGGGAATATCAGCCCCAGCATTTT
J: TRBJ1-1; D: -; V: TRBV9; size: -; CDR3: CASSAREGTEAFF; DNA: TGTGCCAGCAGCGCAAGGGAGGGGACTGAAGCTTTCTTT
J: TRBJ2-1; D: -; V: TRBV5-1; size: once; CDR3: CASSLEQVAYNEQFF; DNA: TGCGCCAGCAGCTTGGAGCAAGTAGCCTACAATGAGCAGTTCTTC
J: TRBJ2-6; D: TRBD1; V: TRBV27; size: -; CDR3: CASSKDRGWANVLTF; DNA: TGTGCCAGCAGTAAAGACAGGGGGTGGGCCAACGTCCTGACTTTC
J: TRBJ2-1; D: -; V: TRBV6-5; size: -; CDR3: CASSYSFGQGGGFF; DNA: TGTGCCAGCAGTTACTCATTCGGGCAAGGAGGCGGGTTCTTC
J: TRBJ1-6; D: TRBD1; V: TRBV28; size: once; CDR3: CASRPGQGAYSPLHF; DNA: TGTGCCAGCAGACCGGGACAGGGGGCTTATTCACCCCTCCACTTT
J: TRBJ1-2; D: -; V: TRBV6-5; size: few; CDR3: CASSYLGGGYGYTF; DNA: TGTGCCAGCAGTTACTTAGGTGGGGGATATGGCTACACCTTC
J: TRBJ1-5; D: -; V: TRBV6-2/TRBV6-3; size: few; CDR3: CASRPPGYNQPQHF; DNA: TGTGCCAGCAGACCTCCAGGGTATAATCAGCCCCAGCATTTT
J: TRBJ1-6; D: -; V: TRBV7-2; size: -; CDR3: CASSLAMDLGSPLHF; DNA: TGTGCCAGCAGCTTAGCGATGGATTTGGGTTCACCCCTCCACTTT
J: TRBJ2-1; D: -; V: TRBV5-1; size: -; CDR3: CASSPRGSGHNEQFF; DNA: TGCGCCAGCAGCCCCCGGGGTAGCGGACACAATGAGCAGTTCTTC
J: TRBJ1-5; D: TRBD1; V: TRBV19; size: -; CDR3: CASSISHRGRPQHF; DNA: TGTGCCAGTAGTATATCCCACAGGGGTAGGCCCCAGCATTTT
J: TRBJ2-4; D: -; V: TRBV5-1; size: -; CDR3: CASSLESGTAKNIQYF; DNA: TGCGCCAGCAGCTTGGAATCCGGGACAGCCAAAAACATTCAGTACTTC
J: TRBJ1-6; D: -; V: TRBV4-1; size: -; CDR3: CASSQVIPFYNSPLHF; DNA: TGCGCCAGCAGCCAAGTTATTCCTTTCTATAATTCACCCCTCCACTTT
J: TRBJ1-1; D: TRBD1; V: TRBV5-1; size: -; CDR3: CASSSDRAVNTEAFF; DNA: TGCGCCAGCAGCTCGGACAGGGCCGTGAACACTGAAGCTTTCTTT
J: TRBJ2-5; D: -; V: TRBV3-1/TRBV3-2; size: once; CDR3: CASSQWRGRREETQYF; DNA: TGTGCCAGCAGCCAATGGCGCGGGCGCAGGGAAGAGACCCAGTACTTC
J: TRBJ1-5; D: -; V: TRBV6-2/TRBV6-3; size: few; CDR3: CASSYSWGGSGQPQHF; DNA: TGTGCCAGCAGTTACTCGTGGGGGGGTTCGGGGCAGCCCCAGCATTTT
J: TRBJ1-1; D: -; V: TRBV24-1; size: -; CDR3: CATSAGGGVNTEAFF; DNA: TGTGCCACCAGCGCGGGAGGAGGGGTGAACACTGAAGCTTTCTTT
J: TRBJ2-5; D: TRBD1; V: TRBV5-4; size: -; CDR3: CASRPGGQLTETQYF; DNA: TGTGCCAGCAGACCTGGGGGACAGTTAACAGAGACCCAGTACTTC
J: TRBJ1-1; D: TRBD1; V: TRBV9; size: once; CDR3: CASSVGPGQGQNTEAFF; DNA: TGTGCCAGCAGCGTAGGCCCGGGACAGGGACAGAACACTGAAGCTTTCTTT
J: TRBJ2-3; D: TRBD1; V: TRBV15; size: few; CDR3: CATTGGVTDTQYF; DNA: TGTGCCACCACAGGGGGAGTTACAGATACGCAGTATTTT
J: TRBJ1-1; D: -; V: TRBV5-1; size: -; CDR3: CASSSNAGLMNTEAFF; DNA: TGCGCCAGCAGCTCGAATGCGGGACTGATGAACACTGAAGCTTTCTTT
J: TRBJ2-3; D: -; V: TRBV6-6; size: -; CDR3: CASSYPGDDTQYF; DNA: TGTGCCAGCAGTTACCCGGGGGACGATACGCAGTATTTT
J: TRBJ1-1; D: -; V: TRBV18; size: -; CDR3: CASSGPRGAEAFF; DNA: TGTGCCAGCTCGGGACCGAGAGGGGCTGAAGCTTTCTTT
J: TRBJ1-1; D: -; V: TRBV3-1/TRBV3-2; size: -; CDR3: CASSKREGDTEAFF; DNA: TGTGCCAGCAGCAAAAGGGAGGGGGACACTGAAGCTTTCTTT
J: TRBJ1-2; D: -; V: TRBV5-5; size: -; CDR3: CASSLGMANYGYTF; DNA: TGTGCCAGCAGCTTGGGGATGGCAAACTATGGCTACACCTTC
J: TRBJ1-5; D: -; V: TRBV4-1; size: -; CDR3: CASSQVGGKAPQHF; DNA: TGCGCCAGCAGCCAAGTTGGGGGCAAGGCCCCCCAGCATTTT
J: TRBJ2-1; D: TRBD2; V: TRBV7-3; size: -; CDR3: CASSLGLAGVDEQFF; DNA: TGTGCCAGCAGCTTAGGCCTAGCGGGGGTGGATGAGCAGTTCTTC
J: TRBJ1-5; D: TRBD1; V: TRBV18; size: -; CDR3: CASSTGTGGTNQPQHF; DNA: TGTGCCAGCTCAACCGGGACAGGGGGCACAAATCAGCCCCAGCATTTT
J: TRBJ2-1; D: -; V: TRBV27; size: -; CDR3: CASLLVVFVGWEQFF; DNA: TGTGCCAGCCTTTTAGTAGTTTTTGTCGGATGGGAGCAGTTCTTC
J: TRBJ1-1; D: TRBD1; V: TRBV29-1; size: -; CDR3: CSVHRGFAEAFF; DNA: TGCAGCGTGCACAGGGGGTTCGCTGAAGCTTTCTTT
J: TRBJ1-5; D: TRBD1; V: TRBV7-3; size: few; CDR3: CASSRSGTGMDQPQHF; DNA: TGTGCCAGCAGCCGATCCGGGACAGGGATGGATCAGCCCCAGCATTTT
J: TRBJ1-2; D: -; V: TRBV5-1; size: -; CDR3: CASSPDKNYGYTF; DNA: TGCGCCAGCAGCCCGGACAAGAACTATGGCTACACCTTC
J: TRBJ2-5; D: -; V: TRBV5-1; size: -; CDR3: CASSRGTAQETQYF; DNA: TGCGCCAGCAGCCGGGGGACAGCACAAGAGACCCAGTACTTC
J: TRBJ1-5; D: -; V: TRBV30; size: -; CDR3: CAWSNTGYSNQPQHF; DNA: TGTGCCTGGAGTAACACGGGGTATAGCAATCAGCCCCAGCATTTT
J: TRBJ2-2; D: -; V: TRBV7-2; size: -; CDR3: CASSLGEGGGLPGELFF; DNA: TGTGCCAGCAGCTTAGGAGAAGGGGGGGGGCTTCCCGGGGAGCTGTTTTTT
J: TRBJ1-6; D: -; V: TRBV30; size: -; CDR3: CAWSTNSPLHF; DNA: TGTGCCTGGAGTACTAATTCACCCCTCCACTTT
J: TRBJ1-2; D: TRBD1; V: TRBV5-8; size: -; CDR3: CASSLTTGEANYGYTF; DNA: TGTGCCAGCAGCTTAACTACAGGGGAGGCTAACTATGGCTACACCTTC
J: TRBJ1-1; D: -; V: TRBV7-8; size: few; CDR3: CASSLTHRSQGLMLTEAFF; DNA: TGTGCCAGCAGCTTAACACACAGATCACAGGGCTTGATGCTAACTGAAGCTTTCTTT
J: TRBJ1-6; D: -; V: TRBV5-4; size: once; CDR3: CASSPGGTRNSPLHF; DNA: TGTGCCAGCAGCCCTGGGGGGACCCGGAATTCACCCCTCCACTTT
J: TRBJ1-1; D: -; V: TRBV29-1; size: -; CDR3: CSVETDRWGSGTEAFF; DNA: TGCAGCGTTGAAACGGACAGATGGGGCAGTGGCACTGAAGCTTTCTTT
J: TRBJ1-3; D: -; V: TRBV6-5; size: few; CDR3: CASSYTGAEGNTIYF; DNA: TGTGCCAGCAGTTACACAGGAGCAGAAGGAAACACCATATATTTT
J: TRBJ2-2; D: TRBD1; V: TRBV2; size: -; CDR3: CASSLGGGILNTGELFF; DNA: TGTGCCAGCAGTTTAGGGGGCGGTATTTTGAACACCGGGGAGCTGTTTTTT
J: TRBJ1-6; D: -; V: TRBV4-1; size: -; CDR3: CASSQDGSNSPLHF; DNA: TGCGCCAGCAGCCAAGATGGCAGTAATTCACCCCTCCACTTT
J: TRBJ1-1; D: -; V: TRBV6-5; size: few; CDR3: CASSYMGGMNTEAFF; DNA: TGTGCCAGCAGTTACATGGGAGGAATGAACACTGAAGCTTTCTTT
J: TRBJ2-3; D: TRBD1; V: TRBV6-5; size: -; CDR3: CASQGRQGGTDTQYF; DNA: TGTGCCAGCCAGGGGAGACAGGGGGGCACAGATACGCAGTATTTT
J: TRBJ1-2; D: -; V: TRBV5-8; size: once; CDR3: CASSVKRYYGYTF; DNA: TGTGCCAGCAGCGTTAAGAGATACTATGGCTACACCTTC